This paragraph reports one TCR beta chain. This entry comes from a study of T cell changes during pregnancy in multiple sclerosis. Method: immunoSEQ multiplex PCR; TCRdb's copy keeps in-frame clones and lacks some. The sample shows roughly 65,000 clones, around nine tenths of them seen only once. The V end lost 3 bases, the J end lost 10 bases, and 12 bases lay between the germline ends. The CDR3 consists of 11 residues. CDR1 and CDR2 from the germline V gene are DFQATT and SNEGSKA (reference sequence). This receptor was taken from a female donor in good health, enrolled as a control in a pregnancy study. The chain carries TRBV20-1 and TRBJ1-1; D gene unclear. The source material was peripheral blood, sampled in the third trimester of pregnancy. The DNA for the CDR3 is TGCAGTGCTAGTCAACGGGAAACAGCTTTCTTT. Its translation: CSASQRETAFF.